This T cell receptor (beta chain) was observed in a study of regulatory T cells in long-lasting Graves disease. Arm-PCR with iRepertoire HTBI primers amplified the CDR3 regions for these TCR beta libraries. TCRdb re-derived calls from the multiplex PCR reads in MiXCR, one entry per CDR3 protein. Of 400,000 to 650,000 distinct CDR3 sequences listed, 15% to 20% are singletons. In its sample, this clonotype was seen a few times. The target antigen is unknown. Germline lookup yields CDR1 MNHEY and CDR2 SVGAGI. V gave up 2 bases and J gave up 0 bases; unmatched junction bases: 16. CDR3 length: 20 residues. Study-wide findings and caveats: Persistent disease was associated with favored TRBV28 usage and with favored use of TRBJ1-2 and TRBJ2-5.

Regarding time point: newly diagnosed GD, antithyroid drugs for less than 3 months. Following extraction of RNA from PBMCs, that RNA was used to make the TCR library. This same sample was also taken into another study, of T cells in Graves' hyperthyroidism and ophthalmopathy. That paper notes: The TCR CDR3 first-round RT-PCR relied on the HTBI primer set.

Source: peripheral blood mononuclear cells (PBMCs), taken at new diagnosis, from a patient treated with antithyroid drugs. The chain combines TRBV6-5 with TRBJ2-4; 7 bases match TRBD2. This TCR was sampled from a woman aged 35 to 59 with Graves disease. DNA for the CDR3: TGTGCCAGCAGTTACGGGGGGGACGGTAATAGCCATCTAGCCAAAAACATTCAGTACTTC. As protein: CASSYGGDGNSHLAKNIQYF.